A single sample gave rise to the 17 T cell receptor beta chains below, sequenced in a study of blood T cell repertoires in COVID-19. The repertoire was sequenced with immunoSEQ multiplex PCR; TCRdb's copy has only in-frame clones and lacks some. The sample has 250,000 or so clones, approximately 86% seen once. The sample consisted of peripheral blood. These receptors came from a man aged 35 to 55 with active or convalescent COVID-19.

The rearrangement links TRBV7-9 to TRBJ1-3; no clear D gene. The CDR3 has 14 amino acids. Trimming shortened V by 3 bases and J by 3 bases, and 9 bases separated the two germline ends. Germline V gene sequence: CDR1 SEHNR, CDR2 FQNEAQ (reference sequence). CDR3 nucleotide sequence: TGTGCCAGCAGCTTGGTAGTAGATGGAAACACCATATATTTT. This gives the protein CASSLVVDGNTIYF. Looking up the rest from reference TRBV7-9 and TRBJ1-3 gives the full variable domain: DTGVSQNPRHKITKRGQNVTFRCDPISEHNRLYWYRQTLGQGPEFLTYFQNEAQLEKSRLLSDRFSAERPKGSFSTLEIQRTEQGDSAMYLCASSLVVDGNTIYFGEGSWLTVV.

The genes are TRBV28 and TRBJ2-4; TRBD2 aligns across 9 bases. V trimming: 7 bases; J trimming: 4 bases; junction bases outside the gene matches: 11. Germline V lookup: CDR1 MDHEN, CDR2 SYDVKM. The CDR3 is made up of 16 amino acids. CDR3: CASTSPAGGDKNIQYF. The CDR3 region has the DNA TGTGCCAGCACTTCGCCGGCGGGGGGGGATAAAAACATTCAGTACTTC.

This chain uses TRBV2 with TRBJ1-3; weak D call: TRBD1 (5 bases). Trimming removed 6 bases at V and 4 bases at J, with 19 bases between. The CDR3 totals 16 residues. Germline V gene sequence: CDR1 SNHLY, CDR2 FYNNEI. CDR3 sequence (DNA): TGTGCCAGCAGGGTTAGGACACCTCAAGTGGGAAACACCATATATTTT. Translating it yields CASRVRTPQVGNTIYF.

CDR3 coding DNA: TGTGCCACCTCTCCCGGACATTCCCTTTATGGCTACACCTTC. Its translation: CATSPGHSLYGYTF. The V gene is TRBV6-5, the J gene TRBJ1-2, with TRBD1 as a possible D gene (5 bases). Germline CDR1 reads MNHEY; CDR2 reads SVGAGI. The CDR3 totals 14 residues. Between the trimmed V and J ends, which lost 10 bases and 5 bases, there was a span of 20 bases.

The chain recombines TRBV13 with TRBJ2-7; 9 bases match TRBD1. Germline CDR1 reads PRHDT; CDR2 reads FYEKMQ (reference sequence). The ends lost 8 bases at V and 4 bases at J; junction bases unmatched: 9. This CDR3 comprises 14 residues. Here the CDR3 reads CASRQQGAIYEQYF. Here the CDR3 DNA reads TGTGCCAGCCGGCAACAGGGGGCTATATACGAGCAGTACTTC.

The rearrangement uses TRBV5-5 and TRBJ2-3; 12 bases agree with TRBD2. Germline V gene sequence: CDR1 SGHKS, CDR2 YYEKEE (reference sequence). CDR3 length: 16 residues. The V gene end was trimmed by 4 bases and the J gene end by 5 bases; junction bases not matched to a gene: 8. The CDR3 reads CASSLTQLAGGDTQYF. In DNA form, the CDR3 reads TGTGCCAGCAGCCTGACACAACTAGCGGGGGGAGATACGCAGTATTTT. The full variable domain, with the rest looked up from reference TRBV5-5 and TRBJ2-3, is DAGVTQSPTHLIKTRGQQVTLRCSPISGHKSVSWYQQVLGQGPQFIFQYYEKEERGRGNFPDRFSARQFPNYSSELNVNALLLGDSALYLCASSLTQLAGGDTQYFGPGTRLTVL.

This clone was seen a handful of times. The chain combines TRBV5-8 with TRBJ1-4, with D maybe TRBD1 (6 bases). In germline, CDR1 is SGHTS, CDR2 YDEGEE. CDR3 length: 14 amino acids. Trimming pared 4 bases from V and 8 bases from J, leaving 15 bases between. The chain's CDR3 is CASSQTVGGEKLFF. In nucleotides, the CDR3 is TGTGCCAGCAGCCAAACAGTTGGGGGCGAAAAACTGTTTTTT. The full variable domain, completed using reference TRBV5-8 and TRBJ1-4, is EAGVTQSPTHLIKTRGQQATLRCSPISGHTSVYWYQQALGLGLQFLLWYDEGEERNRGNFPPRFSGRQFPNYSSELNVNALELEDSALYLCASSQTVGGEKLFFGSGTQLSVL.

The sample holds one count of this clone. This chain links TRBV4-1 with TRBJ2-7; D remains ambiguous. V lost 2 bases to trimming and J lost 0 bases, with 11 bases between them. This CDR3 spans 15 amino acids. CDR1 is MGHRA and CDR2 is YSYEKL in the germline V gene. DNA for the CDR3: TGCGCCAGCAGCCAACATTTAACAAGCTCCTACGAGCAGTACTTC. As protein: CASSQHLTSSYEQYF.

The chain links TRBV2 to TRBJ1-3, with 9 nucleotides matching TRBD1. Germline CDR1 reads SNHLY; CDR2 reads FYNNEI. The CDR3 runs to 18 residues. J lost 1 base, V lost 4 bases, and 11 bases had no gene match. Here the CDR3 reads CASSVSWTGVESGNTIYF. In DNA, the CDR3 is TGTGCCAGCAGTGTGTCGTGGACAGGGGTTGAATCTGGAAACACCATATATTTT.

The chain recombines TRBV30 with TRBJ1-2; D not resolved. Germline V gene sequence: CDR1 GTSNPN, CDR2 SVGIG (reference sequence). V shed 6 bases and J shed 8 bases, with 16 bases lying between them. The CDR3 covers 12 residues. CDR3 loop: CACHKATRGYTF. CDR3 coding DNA: TGTGCCTGCCACAAAGCCACGAGGGGCTACACCTTC. The full variable domain, completed using reference TRBV30 and TRBJ1-2, is SQTIHQWPATLVQPVGSPLSLECTVEGTSNPNLYWYRQAAGRGLQLLFYSVGIGQISSEVPQNLSASRPQDRQFILSSKKLLLSDSGFYLCACHKATRGYTFGSGTRLTVV.

As DNA, the CDR3 is TGTGCCAGCAGCTCCGTGGTCATCGGGGTCGGGGAGCTGTTTTTT. It codes for CASSSVVIGVGELFF. This chain uses TRBV11-3 with TRBJ2-2, with a tentative D call TRBD2 (5 bases). V was pared by 4 bases and J by 7 bases, with 16 bases between. The CDR3 runs 15 residues. The germline gives CDR1 SGHNT, CDR2 YENEEA.

The chain links TRBV7-2 to TRBJ2-7, with D perhaps matching TRBD2 (5 bases). There are 14 residues in the CDR3. The V gene lost 5 bases and the J gene lost 3 bases, with 14 bases spanning the gap. CDR1 is SGHTA and CDR2 is FQGNSA in the germline V gene. CDR3 region: CASSAPPRGYEQYF. CDR3 DNA: TGTGCCAGCAGCGCTCCCCCCCGGGGCTACGAGCAGTACTTC.

The rearrangement joins TRBV4-2 to TRBJ1-3, with 11 nucleotides matching TRBD1. The germline CDR1 and CDR2 sequences are LGHNA and YNFKEQ. The CDR3 covers 17 residues. J was trimmed by 5 bases and V by 1 base; bases with no gene match: 7. The DNA for the CDR3 is TGTGCCAGCAGCCAAGGCGGACAGGGGGCGCTTAGAAACACCATATATTTT. Encoded protein: CASSQGGQGALRNTIYF.

This clone came up a few times. The gene calls are TRBV5-4 and TRBJ1-4, with 7 positions matching TRBD1. Looked up from germline, CDR1 is SGHNT and CDR2 is YYREEE (reference sequence). The CDR3 spans 17 residues. J lost 7 bases, V lost 2 bases, and 14 bases had no gene match. CDR3 nucleotide sequence: TGTGCCAGCAGCTTATCTAAACAGGGGCGGAAAGGTGAAAAACTGTTTTTT. Protein sequence: CASSLSKQGRKGEKLFF. Full variable domain (remainder filled in from reference TRBV5-4 and TRBJ1-4): ETGVTQSPTHLIKTRGQQVTLRCSSQSGHNTVSWYQQALGQGPQFIFQYYREEENGRGNFPPRFSGLQFPNYSSELNVNALELDDSALYLCASSLSKQGRKGEKLFFGSGTQLSVL.

This rearrangement joins TRBV11-3 to TRBJ2-5; D is unresolved. With 5 bases removed from V and 5 bases from J, the gap between germline ends came to 6 bases. The CDR3 contains 11 residues. CDR1 is SGHNT and CDR2 is YENEEA in the germline V gene. The CDR3 sequence is CASSVVETQYF. The DNA of the CDR3 is TGTGCCAGCAGCGTCGTGGAGACCCAGTACTTC.

This chain joins TRBV29-1 and TRBJ1-3; TRBD1 matches at 8 bases. Trimming cost V 8 bases and J 0 bases; bases outside gene matches: 6. The CDR3 sequence is 14 residues long. CDR1 and CDR2 (germline): SQVTM, ANQGSEA. The CDR3 sequence is CSTFGQGSGNTIYF. The DNA for the CDR3 is TGCAGCACATTCGGACAGGGCTCTGGAAACACCATATATTTT.

The J gene is TRBJ1-1, the V gene TRBV15, with unresolved D. V gave up 7 bases and J gave up 2 bases, with 11 bases separating them. Germline CDR1 reads LNHNV; CDR2 reads YYDKDF (reference sequence). CDR3 length equals 13 residues. The DNA of the CDR3 is TGTGCCACCACGCGCGACACCAACACTGAAGCTTTCTTT. Translating gives CATTRDTNTEAFF. Supplemented by reference TRBV15 and TRBJ1-1, the full variable domain reads DAMVIQNPRYQVTQFGKPVTLSCSQTLNHNVMYWYQQKSSQAPKLLFHYYDKDFNNEADTPDNFQSRRPNTSFCFLDIRSPGLGDTAMYLCATTRDTNTEAFFGQGTRLTVV.